This T cell receptor (beta chain) is from a study of liver allograft versus peripheral blood T cells. Looking at the study overall: In transplanted livers, T cell receptor repertoires were compared with those found in the recipients' peripheral blood.

Germline V lookup: CDR1 SNHLY, CDR2 FYNNEI. The V segment lost 10 bases and the J segment 4 bases; nucleotides outside the gene matches: 4. This CDR3 has 12 residues. Via MiXCR, TCRdb re-called the reads, giving one row per CDR3 protein. The data hold approximately 3,500 distinct CDR3 sequences, with approximately 20% observed a single time. Comment on this clonotype: Its specificity is not known.

Study results and limitations: Intragraft T cell receptor repertoires of liver allografts were reported to differ from peripheral blood repertoires.

This chain connects TRBV2 to TRBJ1-2; 9 nucleotides agree with TRBD1. The receptor was isolated from a human patient who had a liver transplant. A share of the T cells may be of graft donor origin. CDR3 loop: CATLTGGYGYTF. The CDR3 DNA sequence: TGTGCCACCCTGACAGGGGGCTATGGCTACACCTTC.